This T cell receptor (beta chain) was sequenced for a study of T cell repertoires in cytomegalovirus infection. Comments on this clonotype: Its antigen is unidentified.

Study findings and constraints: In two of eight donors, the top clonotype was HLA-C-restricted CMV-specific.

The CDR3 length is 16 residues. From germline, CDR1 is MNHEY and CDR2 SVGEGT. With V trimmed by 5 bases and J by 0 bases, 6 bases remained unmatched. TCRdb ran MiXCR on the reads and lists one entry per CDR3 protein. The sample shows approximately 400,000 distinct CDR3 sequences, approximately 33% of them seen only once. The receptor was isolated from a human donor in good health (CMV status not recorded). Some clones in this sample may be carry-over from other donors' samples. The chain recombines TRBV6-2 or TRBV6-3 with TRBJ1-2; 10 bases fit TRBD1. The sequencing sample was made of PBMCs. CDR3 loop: CASSQPGTGANYGYTF. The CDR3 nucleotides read TGTGCCAGCAGTCAACCTGGGACAGGGGCTAACTATGGCTACACCTTC.